This passage covers 18 T cell receptor beta chains from one sample sequenced in a study of cytomegalovirus exposure and HLA in healthy donors. Sequencing was performed with immunoSEQ multiplex PCR; in TCRdb, only in-frame clones are kept and a portion is missing. The sample has about 270,000 clones; about 86% are singletons. Sequencing was performed on PBMCs. The source of these receptors is a woman aged 18-35 years in good health and CMV-seronegative.

The chain has TRBV5-8 and TRBJ1-2; D is possibly TRBD1 (6 bases). There are 13 residues in the CDR3. Germline CDR1 reads SGHTS; CDR2 reads YDEGEE. The V end was cut by 5 bases, the J end by 4 bases, with 12 bases between. The CDR3, as DNA: TGTGCCAGCAGTAACAGGGATGGCTATGGCTACACCTTC. Its translation: CASSNRDGYGYTF. Full variable domain (missing parts from reference TRBV5-8 and TRBJ1-2): EAGVTQSPTHLIKTRGQQATLRCSPISGHTSVYWYQQALGLGLQFLLWYDEGEERNRGNFPPRFSGRQFPNYSSELNVNALELEDSALYLCASSNRDGYGYTFGSGTRLTVV.

This chain joins TRBV27 and TRBJ2-7; D is ambiguous. The CDR3 consists of 13 residues. The germline V gene encodes CDR1 MNHEY and CDR2 SMNVEV (reference sequence). Deletions cut 5 bases from V and 2 bases from J, with 10 bases between. CDR3 amino acids: CASSPSIAYEQYF. The CDR3 nucleotides are TGTGCCAGCAGTCCGAGCATAGCCTACGAGCAGTACTTC.

The chain employs TRBV27 and TRBJ1-1; 8 nucleotides align to TRBD1. V dropped 6 bases and J dropped 2; count of bases not matched to a gene: 8. CDR3 length equals 15 residues. Germline values: CDR1 MNHEY, CDR2 SMNVEV (reference sequence). CDR3 coding DNA: TGTGCCAGCAGCCCGGACAGGGATACCAACACTGAAGCTTTCTTT. Its translation: CASSPDRDTNTEAFF.

The chain has TRBV4-3 and TRBJ2-7, with D perhaps TRBD1 (5 bases). The CDR3 sequence is 16 residues long. From germline, CDR1 is LGHNA and CDR2 YSLEER. V was trimmed by 4 bases and J by 0 bases, leaving 16 bases between them. The CDR3 region is CASSLPQGFGSYEQYF. Written as DNA, the CDR3 is TGCGCCAGCAGCCTCCCCCAGGGTTTTGGCTCCTACGAGCAGTACTTC.

In this sample, this clone turned up a few times. This chain links TRBV10-1 with TRBJ2-7; 7 nucleotides line up with TRBD1. V gave up 3 bases and J gave up 2 bases; unmatched junction bases: 10. The CDR3 runs to 16 residues. Germline V lookup: CDR1 WNHNN, CDR2 SYGVQD (reference sequence). CDR3 loop: CASSDFNRGMTYEQYF. CDR3 nucleotide sequence: TGCGCCAGCAGTGATTTTAACAGGGGAATGACCTACGAGCAGTACTTC.

This clone was counted ten times or more. The chain combines TRBV4-2 with TRBJ2-5; 11 positions agree with TRBD2. J was trimmed by 1 base and V by 4 bases; bases with no gene match: 5. CDR3 length: 16 residues. Germline V CDR1 and CDR2: LGHNA, YNFKEQ. The CDR3 protein is CASSRLAGGSQETQYF. Here the CDR3 DNA reads TGTGCCAGCAGCCGTTTAGCGGGAGGGAGCCAAGAGACCCAGTACTTC.

CDR3 nucleotides: TGTGCCAGCAGCTGGGGGGGACCGAGCAGCGGCACTTATGGCTACACCTTC. As protein: CASSWGGPSSGTYGYTF. The V gene is TRBV5-4, the J gene TRBJ1-2, with a possible D match to TRBD1 (5 bases). The V end was cut by 3 bases, the J end by 5 bases, with 23 bases between. The CDR3 runs to 17 residues. Germline loops: CDR1 SGHNT, CDR2 YYREEE (reference sequence).

The gene calls are TRBV5-4 and TRBJ1-1; a weak D match, TRBD1 (5 bases). The CDR3 length is 14 residues. Germline CDR1 reads SGHNT; CDR2 reads YYREEE (reference sequence). Between the trimmed V and J ends, which lost 0 bases and 3 bases, there was a span of 9 bases. The DNA of the CDR3 is TGTGCCAGCAGCTTGGGGGGGGTCGACACTGAAGCTTTCTTT. Encoded protein: CASSLGGVDTEAFF.

The chain combines TRBV30 with TRBJ1-2, with 9 bases fitting TRBD1. Losses at the gene ends were 1 base for V and 7 bases for J; bases not matched to a gene: 7. Germline assignment: CDR1 GTSNPN and CDR2 SVGIG (reference sequence). The CDR3 is made up of 14 amino acids. DNA for the CDR3: TGTGCCTGGAGTGATGGGACAGGGAAGTTTGGCTACACCTTC. Residues: CAWSDGTGKFGYTF.

The gene calls are TRBV4-1 and TRBJ2-5; 10 bases fit TRBD2. CDR3 length equals 15 residues. CDR1 is MGHRA and CDR2 is YSYEKL in the germline V gene. After removal of 7 bases from V and 1 base from J, the junction contained 6 bases not matched to a gene. CDR3: CASKITSGVQETQYF. The CDR3 DNA follows: TGCGCCAGCAAAATTACTAGCGGGGTCCAAGAGACCCAGTACTTC.

With regard to this clone: A read error may produce the germline difference seen at one junction end. This chain connects TRBV6-5 to TRBJ2-2; 12 bases are shared with TRBD2. Germline loops: CDR1 MNHEY, CDR2 SVGAGI. The CDR3 length is 16 residues. The CDR3: CASSYLAGGNAGELFF. CDR3 in DNA: TGTGCCAGCAGTTACCTAGCGGGAGGGAACGCCGGGGAGCTGTTTTTT.

The chain has TRBV28 and TRBJ2-3; a weak D match, TRBD2 (5 bases). The CDR3 loop spans 13 amino acids. V lost 5 bases, J lost 3 bases, and 9 bases lay in between. The germline gives CDR1 MDHEN, CDR2 SYDVKM. The CDR3 reads CASSGRVTDTQYF. CDR3 bases: TGTGCCAGCAGTGGGCGGGTTACAGATACGCAGTATTTT.

This clone was seen only once. The V and J genes are TRBV4-1 and TRBJ1-1, with 7 bases that match TRBD1. V lost 1 base to trimming and J lost 6 bases; unmatched junction nucleotides: 8. The CDR3 totals 15 residues. The germline gives CDR1 MGHRA, CDR2 YSYEKL. CDR3 protein: CASSQGQGAKPEAFF. CDR3 DNA: TGCGCCAGCAGCCAAGGACAGGGAGCCAAGCCTGAAGCTTTCTTT.

With regard to this clone: Different DNA sequences within this sample yield the same CDR3. The chain recombines TRBV5-1 with TRBJ2-7, with 9 bases lining up with TRBD1. There are 13 residues in the CDR3. The V segment lost 3 bases and the J segment 3 bases; nucleotides outside the gene matches: 1. From germline, CDR1 is SGHRS and CDR2 YFSETQ. CDR3 region: CASSSGQGYEQYF. CDR3 bases: TGCGCCAGCAGCTCGGGACAGGGCTACGAGCAGTACTTC.

The chain is built from TRBV15 and TRBJ2-2; D gene uncertain. From germline, CDR1 is LNHNV and CDR2 YYDKDF (reference sequence). This CDR3 spans 16 amino acids. Trimming took off 1 base at V and 0 bases at J, with 9 bases between the two ends. CDR3 sequence reads: CATSRGTDANTGELFF. DNA of the CDR3: TGTGCCACCAGCAGAGGTACAGACGCGAACACCGGGGAGCTGTTTTTT.

The chain recombines TRBV11-3 with TRBJ1-4; D call uncertain. CDR1 is SGHNT and CDR2 is YENEEA in the germline V gene. V gave up 3 bases and J gave up 2 bases, with 7 bases separating them. The CDR3 spans 14 residues. The CDR3 nucleotides read TGTGCCAGCAGCTTCGGAGATACTAATGAAAAACTGTTTTTT. Its translation: CASSFGDTNEKLFF.

This clone appeared once. The J gene is TRBJ2-7, the V gene TRBV25-1; TRBD1 matches at 8 bases. V was pared by 4 bases and J by 4 bases, with 9 bases of the junction left unmatched. CDR3 length equals 15 residues. Looked up from germline, CDR1 is MGHDK and CDR2 is SYGVNS. CDR3 residues: CASSGTGNPAYEQYF. CDR3 DNA: TGTGCCAGCAGTGGGACAGGGAACCCGGCGTACGAGCAGTACTTC.

V gene TRBV10-1 combines with J gene TRBJ2-1; the D gene is possibly TRBD2 (5 bases). Trimming shortened V by 6 bases and J by 9 bases, and 15 bases separated the two germline ends. CDR3 length: 13 amino acids. Germline loops: CDR1 WNHNN, CDR2 SYGVQD (reference sequence). The CDR3 sequence is CASSTFSGSEQFF. CDR3 nucleotides: TGCGCCAGCAGCACCTTCTCGGGGTCTGAGCAGTTCTTC.